This T cell receptor (beta chain) was identified in a study of shared clonotypes between healthy human individuals. Method: immunoSEQ multiplex PCR; TCRdb's copy keeps in-frame clones and lacks some. This sample has fewer than 600,000 clones, with around 76% found just once. The germline CDR1 and CDR2 sequences are MNHEY and SVGAGI. The V end lost 5 bases, the J end lost 6 bases, and 8 bases lay between the germline ends. This CDR3 region has 12 residues. The chain recombines TRBV6-5 with TRBJ1-5, with D hard to call. Sample: PBMCs. The clonotype originates from a woman in her forties in good health. Some clones in this sample may be carry-over from other donors' samples. CDR3 sequence (DNA): TGTGCCAGCAGTCCGCGGAGTCAGCCCCAGCATTTT. Its translation is CASSPRSQPQHF.